These 17 T cell receptor beta chains originate from one sample sequenced in a study of identical twins. TCRdb re-analysed the 5' RACE reads in MiXCR, keeping a single row per CDR3 protein. The table has about 490,000 distinct CDR3 sequences, 13% to 15% seen once; the top ten hold nearly 0.45%. In addition, the sample was reused for a study of yellow fever vaccine responses in identical twins.

What was sequenced was CD4+ T cells sorted from blood. These receptors were collected from a woman under 30 in good health.

The chain carries TRBV5-1 and TRBJ2-3, with D perhaps given as TRBD1 or TRBD2 (5 bases each). The CDR3 is 15 residues long. V lost 4 bases and J lost 2, with 14 bases in between. Germline V gene lookup returns CDR1 SGHRS and CDR2 YFSETQ. CDR3 nucleotide sequence: TGCGCCAGCAGCCCGGGACGGAAACCCACAGATACGCAGTATTTT. The encoded protein is CASSPGRKPTDTQYF.

This sequence joins TRBV11-2 and TRBJ2-3; no clear D gene. Germline V gene lookup returns CDR1 SGHAT and CDR2 FQNNGV. The CDR3 runs to 18 residues. Trimming stripped 3 bases from V and 2 bases from J, with 21 bases between. DNA of the CDR3: TGTGCCAGCAGCTTCCGCGTGCTCCGGAACTTTAACACAGATACGCAGTATTTT. It translates to CASSFRVLRNFNTDTQYF. The full variable domain, in which reference TRBV11-2 and TRBJ2-3 provide the parts outside the CDR3, is EAGVAQSPRYKIIEKRQSVAFWCNPISGHATLYWYQQILGQGPKLLIQFQNNGVVDDSQLPKDRFSAERLKGVDSTLKIQPAKLEDSAVYLCASSFRVLRNFNTDTQYFGPGTRLTVL.

This clonotype occurred many times. This sequence joins TRBV7-6 and TRBJ1-1, with TRBD1 as a possible D gene (6 bases). V lost 1 base and J 6 bases, leaving 12 bases between the germline ends. The CDR3 contains 14 residues. CDR1 and CDR2 from the germline V gene are SGHVS and FNYEAQ. This CDR3 reads CASSLGYRAAEAFF. Here the CDR3 DNA reads TGTGCCAGCAGCTTAGGGTACAGGGCTGCTGAAGCTTTCTTT.

This clonotype was picked up a small number of times. The gene calls are TRBV20-1 and TRBJ2-7, with 8 positions matching TRBD2. With V trimmed by 5 bases and J by 0 bases, 6 bases remained unmatched. Germline-derived CDR1 and CDR2 are DFQATT and SNEGSKA (reference sequence). This CDR3 has 14 residues. The chain's CDR3 is CSAHSGIPSYEQYF. The CDR3, as DNA: TGCAGTGCTCATAGCGGGATACCCTCCTACGAGCAGTACTTC.

The table lists this clonotype with a few counts. The V gene is TRBV6-5, the J gene TRBJ2-7, with 10 bases aligning to TRBD1. Germline CDR1 is MNHEY and CDR2 is SVGAGI. V was pared by 0 bases and J by 4 bases, with 6 bases of the junction left unmatched. The CDR3 length is 16 residues. CDR3 region: CASSYSTPGQGYEQYF. CDR3 DNA: TGTGCCAGCAGTTACTCGACGCCGGGACAGGGGTACGAGCAGTACTTC.

The J gene is TRBJ2-3, the V gene TRBV5-6; TRBD2 aligns across 14 bases. The junction had 8 bases not matched to a gene; V was cut back by 3 bases and J by 5 bases. Germline V gene data show CDR1 as SGHDT and CDR2 as YYEEEE. This CDR3 spans 17 amino acids. CDR3 sequence (DNA): TGTGCCAGCAGCTCGACGGGACTAGCGGGAGTGCGAGATACGCAGTATTTT. Translated: CASSSTGLAGVRDTQYF.

This clonotype has ten or more counts. At one boundary the junction diverges from the germline segment, which might be a read error. The rearrangement joins TRBV6-4 to TRBJ2-2, with TRBD1 matching 8 bases. Germline CDR1 reads MRHNA; CDR2 reads SNTAGT. CDR3 length: 15 residues. CDR3 nucleotides: TGCGCCAGCAGCGCGGGGACAGGGAACACCGGGGAGCTGTTTTTT. The encoded protein is CASSAGTGNTGELFF.

This sequence joins TRBV6-1 and TRBJ2-3; 8 nucleotides match TRBD1. Germline V CDR1 and CDR2: MNHNS, SASEGT. The CDR3 has 15 residues. The V gene end was trimmed by 6 bases and the J gene end by 0 bases; junction bases not matched to a gene: 5. CDR3 DNA sequence: TGTGCCAGCAGGGGGGACAGGCGTAGCACAGATACGCAGTATTTT. Its translation: CASRGDRRSTDTQYF.

The chain joins TRBV7-2 to TRBJ2-3; 7 positions match TRBD2. Germline-derived CDR1 and CDR2 are SGHTA and FQGNSA. V gave up 5 bases and J gave up 1 base; unmatched junction bases: 9. The CDR3 sequence is 16 residues long. The CDR3 DNA reads as TGTGCCAGCAGCCCGCGCCATGGGGGGGGCACAGATACGCAGTATTTT. This gives the protein CASSPRHGGGTDTQYF.

This chain joins TRBV11-2 and TRBJ1-1; D is ambiguous. Deletions cut 5 bases from V and 1 base from J, with 8 bases between. This CDR3 comprises 13 residues. Germline V gene data show CDR1 as SGHAT and CDR2 as FQNNGV. The CDR3 loop is CASSKTRNTEAFF. The CDR3 region has the DNA TGTGCCAGCAGCAAAACAAGGAACACTGAAGCTTTCTTT.

The chain employs TRBV29-1 and TRBJ2-3; 9 bases are shared with TRBD2. V gave up 4 bases and J gave up 7 bases; unmatched junction bases: 12. The germline V gene encodes CDR1 SQVTM and CDR2 ANQGSEA. This CDR3 has 15 amino acids. CDR3 loop: CSVGGLAPGFNTQYF. CDR3 DNA: TGCAGCGTTGGCGGACTAGCGCCTGGTTTTAATACGCAGTATTTT.

V is TRBV5-1 and J is TRBJ2-7, with 8 bases that match TRBD1. The CDR3 sequence is 15 residues long. Trimming at V came to 1 base and at J to 4 bases, leaving 7 bases not matched to a gene. Germline V gene sequence: CDR1 SGHRS, CDR2 YFSETQ. The CDR3 is CASSLWTGTGYEQYF. The CDR3 bases are TGCGCCAGCAGCTTGTGGACAGGGACAGGATACGAGCAGTACTTC.

V and J are TRBV10-3 and TRBJ1-5; no firm D call. This CDR3 spans 13 amino acids. Germline values: CDR1 ENHRY, CDR2 SYGVKD. Trimming removed 3 bases at V and 3 bases at J, with 6 bases between. This CDR3 is CAISDLPNQPQHF. The CDR3 bases are TGTGCCATCAGTGATTTACCCAATCAGCCCCAGCATTTT.

The chain joins TRBV14 to TRBJ2-5; D uncertain. The CDR3 is 13 amino acids. The V end lost 1 base, the J end lost 4 bases, and 7 bases lay between the germline ends. Per the germline V gene, CDR1 is SGHDN and CDR2 is FVKESK. The CDR3, as DNA: TGTGCCAGCAGCCAAGGGGTGGCAGAGACCCAGTACTTC. Protein product: CASSQGVAETQYF.

The V call is TRBV7-2, the J call TRBJ1-2; D is perhaps TRBD1 (5 bases). The V end was cut by 1 base, the J end by 3 bases, with 9 bases between. Germline values: CDR1 SGHTA, CDR2 FQGNSA. This CDR3 has 14 amino acids. CDR3 DNA: TGTGCCAGCAGCTTAGGGGGCGCAGACTATGGCTACACCTTC. Its translation is CASSLGGADYGYTF.

A remark on this clonotype: With a much larger clone just one base away, this may be a read error. The CDR3 region is CAINTGTGELFF. CDR3 sequence (DNA): TGTGCCATCAACACAGGGACCGGGGAGCTGTTTTTT. The chain is built from TRBV10-3 and TRBJ2-2; TRBD1 is a possible D gene (6 bases). The CDR3 has 12 residues. Trimming left V 7 bases short and J 5 bases short, with 8 bases between. The germline gives CDR1 ENHRY, CDR2 SYGVKD.

There are many counts of this clonotype. The chain employs TRBV29-1 and TRBJ2-1; 14 bases fit TRBD2. CDR3 length equals 15 residues. The trim removed 6 bases at V and 8 bases at J, leaving 9 bases unmatched. Germline CDR1 is SQVTM and CDR2 is ANQGSEA. CDR3 DNA sequence: TGCAGCGTCCGGCAGGGGACTAGCGGGAGCTATGAGCAGTTCTTC. As protein: CSVRQGTSGSYEQFF.